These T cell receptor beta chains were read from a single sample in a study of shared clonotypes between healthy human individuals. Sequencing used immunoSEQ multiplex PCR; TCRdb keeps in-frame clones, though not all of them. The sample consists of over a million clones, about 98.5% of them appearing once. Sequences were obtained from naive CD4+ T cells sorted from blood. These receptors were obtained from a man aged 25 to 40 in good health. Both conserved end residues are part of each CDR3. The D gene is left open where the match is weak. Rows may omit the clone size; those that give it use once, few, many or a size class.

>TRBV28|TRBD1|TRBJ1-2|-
CASSPPGQEGGYTF
TGTGCCAGCAGCCCGCCGGGACAGGAGGGGGGCTACACCTTC
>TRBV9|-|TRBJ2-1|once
CASSAPLGGYSDEQFF
TGTGCCAGCAGCGCCCCCTTGGGCGGATATTCGGATGAGCAGTTCTTC
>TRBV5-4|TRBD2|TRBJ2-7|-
CASSPGTSRVTYEQYF
TGTGCCAGCAGCCCCGGGACTAGCAGAGTTACCTACGAGCAGTACTTC
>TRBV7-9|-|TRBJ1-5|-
CASSFVTGFSNQPQHF
TGTGCCAGCAGCTTCGTTACAGGGTTTAGCAATCAGCCCCAGCATTTT
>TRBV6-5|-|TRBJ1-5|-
CASSTRGGQPQHF
TGTGCCAGCAGTACCCGGGGGGGTCAGCCCCAGCATTTT
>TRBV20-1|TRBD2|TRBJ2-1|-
CSARGGTKQFF
TGCAGTGCTAGAGGAGGGACTAAGCAGTTCTTC
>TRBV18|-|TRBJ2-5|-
CASSPIEQETQYF
TGTGCCAGCTCACCAATTGAACAAGAGACCCAGTACTTC
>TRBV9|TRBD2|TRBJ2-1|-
CASSVELAGVFPNEQFF
TGTGCCAGCAGCGTAGAGTTAGCGGGAGTTTTTCCCAATGAGCAGTTCTTC
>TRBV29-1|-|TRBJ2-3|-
CSVVPEGTDTQYF
TGCAGCGTTGTTCCGGAAGGCACAGATACGCAGTATTTT
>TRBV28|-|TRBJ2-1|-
CASSLGLGKVYNEQFF
TGTGCCAGCAGTTTAGGTCTGGGAAAGGTCTACAATGAGCAGTTCTTC
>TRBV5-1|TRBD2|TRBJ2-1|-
CASSFGLAGDNEQFF
TGCGCCAGCAGCTTCGGACTAGCGGGAGACAATGAGCAGTTCTTC
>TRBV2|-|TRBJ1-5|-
CASSVIGGFDQPQHF
TGTGCCAGCAGTGTAATTGGAGGGTTTGATCAGCCCCAGCATTTT
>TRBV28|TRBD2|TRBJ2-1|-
CASSLSLLAGVVNEQFF
TGTGCCAGCAGTTTATCCCTCCTAGCGGGAGTGGTTAATGAGCAGTTCTTC
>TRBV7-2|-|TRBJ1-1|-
CASSFTGRVTEAFF
TGTGCCAGCAGCTTTACAGGGCGCGTGACTGAAGCTTTCTTT
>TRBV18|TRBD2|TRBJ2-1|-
CASSPPTSGLMSSSSDRFF
TGTGCCAGCTCACCACCGACTAGCGGATTAATGAGCAGTTCATCCGACAGGTTCTTC
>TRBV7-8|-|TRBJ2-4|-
CASSLVSAKNIQYF
TGTGCCAGCAGCTTAGTATCAGCCAAAAACATTCAGTACTTC
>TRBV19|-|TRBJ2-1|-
CASSMVGDSYNEQFF
TGTGCCAGTAGTATGGTCGGGGACTCCTACAATGAGCAGTTCTTC
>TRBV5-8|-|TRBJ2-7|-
CASSLMQRDEQYF
TGTGCCAGCAGCTTGATGCAACGGGACGAGCAGTACTTC
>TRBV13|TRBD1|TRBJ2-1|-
CASSYPGQGLYEQFF
TGTGCCAGCAGCTATCCGGGACAGGGGTTGTATGAGCAGTTCTTC
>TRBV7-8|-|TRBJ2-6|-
CASSSYRAGGANVLTF
TGTGCCAGCAGCAGTTACAGGGCGGGAGGGGCCAACGTCCTGACTTTC
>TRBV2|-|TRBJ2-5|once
CASSGGDPGETQYF
TGTGCCAGCAGCGGAGGAGACCCGGGCGAGACCCAGTACTTC
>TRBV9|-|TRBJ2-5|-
CASSVAGTHGETQYF
TGTGCCAGCAGCGTGGCAGGGACCCATGGGGAGACCCAGTACTTC
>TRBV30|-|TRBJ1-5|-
CAWDSGDQPQHF
TGTGCCTGGGACAGCGGGGATCAGCCCCAGCATTTT
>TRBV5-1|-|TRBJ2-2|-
CASSPGAPNTGELFF
TGCGCCAGCAGCCCGGGCGCCCCAAACACCGGGGAGCTGTTTTTT
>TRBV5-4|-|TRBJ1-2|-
CASSLGLGVIGRGYTF
TGTGCCAGCAGCTTGGGATTGGGGGTTATTGGTCGTGGCTACACCTTC
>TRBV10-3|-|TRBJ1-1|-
CAISESREAFF
TGTGCCATCAGCGAGTCTCGTGAAGCTTTCTTT
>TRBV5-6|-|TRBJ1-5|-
CASSFGPRGPANQPQHF
TGTGCCAGCAGCTTCGGACCCAGGGGTCCCGCAAATCAGCCCCAGCATTTT
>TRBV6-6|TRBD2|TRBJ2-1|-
CASSYSKREWLFF
TGTGCCAGCAGTTATTCTAAGCGGGAGTGGTTGTTCTTC
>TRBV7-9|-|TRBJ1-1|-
CASSLTLANTEAFF
TGTGCCAGCAGCCTGACCTTGGCTAACACTGAAGCTTTCTTT
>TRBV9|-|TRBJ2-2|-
CASSPGGVGELFF
TGTGCCAGCAGCCCCGGTGGGGTCGGGGAGCTGTTTTTT
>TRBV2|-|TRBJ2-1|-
CASSGILRGGQFF
TGTGCCAGCAGTGGCATATTGAGGGGCGGGCAGTTCTTC
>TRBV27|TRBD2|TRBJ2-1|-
CASSSLAGGRNEQFF
TGTGCCAGCAGTTCTCTAGCGGGAGGTCGCAATGAGCAGTTCTTC
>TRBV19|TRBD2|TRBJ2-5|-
CASSTRWTSGRQETQYF
TGTGCCAGTAGTACTAGGTGGACTAGCGGGAGGCAAGAGACCCAGTACTTC
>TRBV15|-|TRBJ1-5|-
CATSRLSGGYQPQHF
TGTGCCACCAGCAGACTCTCCGGGGGGTATCAGCCCCAGCATTTT
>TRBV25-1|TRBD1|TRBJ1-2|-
CASSDSTGGARYGYTF
TGTGCCAGCAGTGATTCCACAGGGGGCGCCCGGTATGGCTACACCTTC
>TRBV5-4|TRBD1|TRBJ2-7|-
CASSQTGTGDEQYF
TGTGCCAGCAGCCAGACCGGGACAGGGGACGAGCAGTACTTC
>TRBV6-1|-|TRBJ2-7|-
CASSFTLVSYEQYF
TGTGCCAGCAGTTTTACGTTGGTCTCCTACGAGCAGTACTTC
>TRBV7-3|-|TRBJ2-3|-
CASSLTGEADTQYF
TGTGCCAGCAGCTTAACGGGTGAGGCAGATACGCAGTATTTT
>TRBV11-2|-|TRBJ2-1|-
CASSLGPGSYEQFF
TGTGCCAGCAGCTTAGGGCCAGGTTCTTATGAGCAGTTCTTC
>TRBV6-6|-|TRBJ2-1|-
CASSTRKDYPYNEQFF
TGTGCCAGCAGTACCCGGAAGGACTATCCCTACAATGAGCAGTTCTTC
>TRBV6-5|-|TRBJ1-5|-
CASARTALNQPQHF
TGTGCCAGCGCGAGGACAGCCCTCAATCAGCCCCAGCATTTT
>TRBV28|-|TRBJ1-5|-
CASSYRTGVLDQPQHF
TGTGCCAGCAGCTACAGAACGGGGGTGCTGGATCAGCCCCAGCATTTT